These 11 T cell receptor beta chains were sequenced from one sample in a study of T cells in localized non-small cell lung cancer. The assay was immunoSEQ multiplex PCR, and TCRdb's table has in-frame clones only and misses some. This sample has around 78,000 clones, with 80% found just once. The material sequenced was peripheral blood, taken before any cancer treatment. These receptors were obtained from a female donor over 55 with stage I lung adenocarcinoma.

The chain couples TRBV5-1 to TRBJ1-2; a weak D match, TRBD1 (6 bases). The CDR3 sequence is 14 residues long. With 6 bases removed from V and 1 base from J, the gap between germline ends came to 13 bases. Germline V gene sequence: CDR1 SGHRS, CDR2 YFSETQ. The CDR3 sequence: CASKGTGINYGYTF. The CDR3 DNA follows: TGCGCCAGCAAAGGAACAGGGATTAACTATGGCTACACCTTC.

This clone was observed once. The chain carries TRBV27 and TRBJ2-7, with D unresolved. V was pared by 5 bases and J by 3 bases, with 20 bases between. The CDR3 runs 16 residues. CDR1 is MNHEY and CDR2 is SMNVEV in the germline V gene (reference sequence). CDR3 nucleotides: TGTGCCAGCAGTCCCCCCCGGGCCAACAATCACTACGAGCAGTACTTC. It codes for CASSPPRANNHYEQYF.

The V gene is TRBV6-5, the J gene TRBJ1-5; a possible D gene is TRBD1 (5 bases). Germline CDR1 MNHEY, CDR2 SVGAGI. CDR3 length equals 15 residues. V was clipped by 0 bases and J by 7 bases, with 13 bases between them. Here the CDR3 DNA reads TGTGCCAGCAGTTACTCCTCTGGGGGAGGACAGCCCCAGCATTTT. Amino acid sequence: CASSYSSGGGQPQHF.

Concerning this clone itself: Sequence at one end of the junction differs from germline and may be a read error. The genes are TRBV19 and TRBJ1-2; TRBD1 agrees at 7 bases. The CDR3 extends over 12 amino acids. From germline, CDR1 is LNHDA and CDR2 SQIVND (reference sequence). CDR3 nucleotides: TGTGCCAGGAGTAGGGACAGAGATGGCTACACCTTC. Protein sequence: CARSRDRDGYTF.

The chain couples TRBV6-6 to TRBJ2-7; D is unclear. V was cut by 0 bases and J by 2 bases, with 11 bases left in between. The CDR3 length is 15 residues. CDR1 and CDR2 (germline): MNHNY, SVGAGI (reference sequence). In nucleotides, the CDR3 is TGTGCCAGCAGTTACTCGAGCCTTTATACCTACGAGCAGTACTTC. Encoded protein: CASSYSSLYTYEQYF.

In its sample, this clone was seen once. This chain joins TRBV7-2 and TRBJ1-2; D call uncertain. Trimming removed 4 bases from V and 1 base from J, with 7 bases in between. In germline, CDR1 is SGHTA, CDR2 FQGNSA. The CDR3 runs 13 residues. As DNA, the CDR3 is TGTGCCAGCAGCTCCTCATTTAACTATGGCTACACCTTC. Residues: CASSSSFNYGYTF.

The genes are TRBV6-5 and TRBJ1-3; D gene unclear. This CDR3 is built from 15 residues. Germline V CDR1 and CDR2: MNHEY, SVGAGI. V dropped 6 bases and J dropped 0 bases, with 12 bases sitting between them. CDR3 region: CASRLGYLSGNTIYF. Here the CDR3 DNA reads TGTGCCAGCAGACTAGGGTACCTCTCTGGAAACACCATATATTTT.

This chain joins TRBV7-9 and TRBJ2-5; 7 bases are shared with TRBD2. Per germline, CDR1 SEHNR and CDR2 FQNEAQ (reference sequence). V lost 10 bases, J lost 0 bases, and 5 bases stayed unmatched. The CDR3 is 13 amino acids. CDR3 nucleotides: TGTGCCACCCGGCGGGAGAACCAAGAGACCCAGTACTTC. Its translation: CATRRENQETQYF.

The CDR3 DNA sequence: TGTGCCAGCAGTTACTCGAAGGGGGGTGGCAATCAGCCCCAGCATTTT. Protein sequence: CASSYSKGGGNQPQHF. The chain recombines TRBV6-5 with TRBJ1-5, with a weak D call TRBD1 (6 bases). The CDR3 contains 16 residues. Germline assignment: CDR1 MNHEY and CDR2 SVGAGI. Deletions cut 0 bases from V and 2 bases from J, with 11 bases between.

CDR3 residues: CASSQEGKYYEQYF. Written as DNA, the CDR3 is TGTGCCAGCAGCCAAGAAGGAAAGTACTACGAGCAGTACTTC. J is TRBJ2-7 and V is TRBV14; D remains unclear. V gave up 0 bases and J gave up 3 bases, with 9 bases separating them. Germline-derived CDR1 and CDR2 are SGHDN and FVKESK. The length of the CDR3 is 14 residues.

Only a few counts were recorded for this clone. The chain has TRBV27 and TRBJ2-1, with 11 bases matching TRBD2. J was trimmed by 6 bases and V by 2 bases; bases with no gene match: 3. The germline V gene encodes CDR1 MNHEY and CDR2 SMNVEV (reference sequence). The CDR3 extends over 15 amino acids. The CDR3 nucleotides are TGTGCCAGCAGTTTAGTAGCGGGAGGGACCAATGAGCAGTTCTTC. Translated: CASSLVAGGTNEQFF.